This TCR beta chain was identified during a study of siplizumab effects on memory and regulatory T cells. As regards this clone: The antigen remains undetermined.

Whole-study findings and limits: Under siplizumab, an average roughly 69% of mappable alloreactive CD4+ clones were Treg-derived, compared with 25% to 30% in controls. Alloreactive sequences whose origin lay in unstimulated CD4+ memory cells were significantly reduced by siplizumab.

The CDR3 is made up of 13 amino acids. Trimming removed 1 base at V and 13 bases at J, with 11 bases between. Looked up from germline, CDR1 is MNHNS and CDR2 is SASEGT. Profiled with immunoSEQ multiplex PCR; TCRdb holds only in-frame clones, not every one. The sample contains about 60,000 clones, roughly 83% of which appear only once. This chain connects TRBV6-1 to TRBJ1-6; D gene unclear. The clonotype was recovered from a human donor in good health. The sequencing input was memory CD4+ T cells sorted from blood. The CDR3 protein is CASSEVPGNPLHF. CDR3 coding DNA: TGTGCCAGCAGTGAAGTTCCGGGGAACCCCCTCCACTTT.